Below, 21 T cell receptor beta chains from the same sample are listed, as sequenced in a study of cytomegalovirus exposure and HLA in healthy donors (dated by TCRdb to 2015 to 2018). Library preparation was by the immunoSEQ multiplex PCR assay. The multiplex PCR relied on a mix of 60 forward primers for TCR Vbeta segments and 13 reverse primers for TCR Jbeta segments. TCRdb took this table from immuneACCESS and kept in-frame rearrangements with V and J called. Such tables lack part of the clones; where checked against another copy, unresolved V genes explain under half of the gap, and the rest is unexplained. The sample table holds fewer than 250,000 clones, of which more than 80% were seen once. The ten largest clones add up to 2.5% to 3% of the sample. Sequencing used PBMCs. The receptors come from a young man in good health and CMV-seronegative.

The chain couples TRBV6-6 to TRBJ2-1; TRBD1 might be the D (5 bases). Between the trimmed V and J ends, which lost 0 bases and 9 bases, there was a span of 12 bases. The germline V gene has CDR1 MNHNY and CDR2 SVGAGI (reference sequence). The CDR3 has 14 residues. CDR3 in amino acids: CASSYSQGRSEQFF. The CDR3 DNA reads TGTGCCAGCAGTTACTCGCAGGGAAGGAGTGAGCAGTTCTTC.

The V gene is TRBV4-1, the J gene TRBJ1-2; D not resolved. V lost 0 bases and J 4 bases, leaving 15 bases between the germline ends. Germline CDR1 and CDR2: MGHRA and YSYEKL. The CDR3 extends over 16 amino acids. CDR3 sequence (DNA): TGCGCCAGCAGCCAAGAATCAAGGCGGCTTGGCTATGGCTACACCTTC. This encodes CASSQESRRLGYGYTF.

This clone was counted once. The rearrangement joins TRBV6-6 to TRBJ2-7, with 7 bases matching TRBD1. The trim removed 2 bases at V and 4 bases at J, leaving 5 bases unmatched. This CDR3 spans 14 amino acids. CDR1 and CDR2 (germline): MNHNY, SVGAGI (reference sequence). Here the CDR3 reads CASSYTWDSYEQYF. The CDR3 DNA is TGTGCCAGCAGTTACACATGGGACAGTTACGAGCAGTACTTC.

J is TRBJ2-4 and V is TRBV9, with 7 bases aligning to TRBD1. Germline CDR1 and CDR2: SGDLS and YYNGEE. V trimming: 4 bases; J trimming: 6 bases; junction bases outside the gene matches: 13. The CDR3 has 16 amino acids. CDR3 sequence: CASSLTTGSVGNIQYF. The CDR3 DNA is TGTGCCAGCAGCCTCACGACAGGGAGCGTCGGAAACATTCAGTACTTC. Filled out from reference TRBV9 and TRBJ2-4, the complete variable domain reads DSGVTQTPKHLITATGQRVTLRCSPRSGDLSVYWYQQSLDQGLQFLIQYYNGEERAKGNILERFSAQQFPDLHSELNLSSLELGDSALYFCASSLTTGSVGNIQYFGAGTRLSVL.

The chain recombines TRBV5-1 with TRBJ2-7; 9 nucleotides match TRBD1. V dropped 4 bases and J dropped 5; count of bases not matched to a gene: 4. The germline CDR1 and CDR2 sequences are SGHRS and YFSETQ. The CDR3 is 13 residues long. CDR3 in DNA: TGCGCCAGCAGCCCTGACAGGGGGGACGAGCAGTACTTC. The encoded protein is CASSPDRGDEQYF.

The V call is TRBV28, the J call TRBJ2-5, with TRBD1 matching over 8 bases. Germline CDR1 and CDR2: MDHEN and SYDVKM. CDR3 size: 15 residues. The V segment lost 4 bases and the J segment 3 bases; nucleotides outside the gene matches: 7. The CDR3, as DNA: TGTGCCAGCAGTTCGGACAGGGTGTTCAAAGAGACCCAGTACTTC. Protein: CASSSDRVFKETQYF.

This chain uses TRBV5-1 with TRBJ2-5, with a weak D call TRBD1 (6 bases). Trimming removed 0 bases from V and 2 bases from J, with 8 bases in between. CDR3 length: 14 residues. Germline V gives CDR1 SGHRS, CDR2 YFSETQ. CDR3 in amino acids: CASSLDRVQETQYF. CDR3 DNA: TGCGCCAGCAGCTTGGACAGGGTACAAGAGACCCAGTACTTC.

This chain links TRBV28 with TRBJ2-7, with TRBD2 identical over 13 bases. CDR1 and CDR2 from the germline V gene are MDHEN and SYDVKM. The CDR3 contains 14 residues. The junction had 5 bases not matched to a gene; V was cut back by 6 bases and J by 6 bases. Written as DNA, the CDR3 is TGTGCCAGCAGCGCTGGACTAGCGGGGGTCGAGCAGTACTTC. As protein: CASSAGLAGVEQYF. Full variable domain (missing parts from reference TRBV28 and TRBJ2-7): DVKVTQSSRYLVKRTGEKVFLECVQDMDHENMFWYRQDPGLGLRLIYFSYDVKMKEKGDIPEGYSVSREKKERFSLILESASTNQTSMYLCASSAGLAGVEQYFGPGTRLTVT.

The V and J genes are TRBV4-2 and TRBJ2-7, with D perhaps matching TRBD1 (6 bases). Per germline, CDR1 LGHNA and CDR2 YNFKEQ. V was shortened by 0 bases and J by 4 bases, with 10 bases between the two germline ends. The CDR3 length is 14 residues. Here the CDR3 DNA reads TGTGCCAGCAGCCAAGATAGACAGGCTTACGAGCAGTACTTC. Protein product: CASSQDRQAYEQYF.

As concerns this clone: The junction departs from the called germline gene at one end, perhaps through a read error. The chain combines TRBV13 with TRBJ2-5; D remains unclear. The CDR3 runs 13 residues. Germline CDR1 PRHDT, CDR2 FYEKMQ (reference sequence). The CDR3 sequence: CASSLNREETQYF. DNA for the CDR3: TGTGCCAGCAGCTTAAACCGCGAAGAAACCCAGTACTTC.

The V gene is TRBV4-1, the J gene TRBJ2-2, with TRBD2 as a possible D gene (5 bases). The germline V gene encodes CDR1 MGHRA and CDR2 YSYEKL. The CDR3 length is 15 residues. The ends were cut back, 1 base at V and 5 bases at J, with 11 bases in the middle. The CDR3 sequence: CASSQGELGTGELFF. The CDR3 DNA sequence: TGCGCCAGCAGCCAAGGGGAGTTGGGTACCGGGGAGCTGTTTTTT.

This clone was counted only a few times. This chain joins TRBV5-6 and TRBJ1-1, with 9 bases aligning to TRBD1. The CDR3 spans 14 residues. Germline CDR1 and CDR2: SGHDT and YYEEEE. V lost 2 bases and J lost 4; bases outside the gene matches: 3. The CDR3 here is CASSFGTGITEAFF. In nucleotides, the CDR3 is TGTGCCAGCAGCTTCGGGACAGGGATCACTGAAGCTTTCTTT.

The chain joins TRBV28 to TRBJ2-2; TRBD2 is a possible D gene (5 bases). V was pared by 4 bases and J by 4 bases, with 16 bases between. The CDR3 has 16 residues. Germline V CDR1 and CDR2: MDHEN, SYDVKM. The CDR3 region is CASSSSQDGLTGELFF. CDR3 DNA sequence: TGTGCCAGCAGTTCTAGCCAGGACGGGCTCACCGGGGAGCTGTTTTTT.

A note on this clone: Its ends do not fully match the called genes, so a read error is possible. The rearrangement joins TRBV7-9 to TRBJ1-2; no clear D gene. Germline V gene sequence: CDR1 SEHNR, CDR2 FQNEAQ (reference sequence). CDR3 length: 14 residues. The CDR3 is CSSTSPTANYGYTF. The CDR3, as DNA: TGTTCCAGCACCTCCCCTACTGCTAACTATGGCTACACCTTC.

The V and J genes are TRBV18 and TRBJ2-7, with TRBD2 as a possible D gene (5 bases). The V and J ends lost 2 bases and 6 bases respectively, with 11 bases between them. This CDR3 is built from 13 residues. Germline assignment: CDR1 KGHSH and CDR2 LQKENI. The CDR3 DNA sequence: TGTGCCAGCTCACCAGGACTCGATCGCGAGCAGTACTTC. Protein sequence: CASSPGLDREQYF.

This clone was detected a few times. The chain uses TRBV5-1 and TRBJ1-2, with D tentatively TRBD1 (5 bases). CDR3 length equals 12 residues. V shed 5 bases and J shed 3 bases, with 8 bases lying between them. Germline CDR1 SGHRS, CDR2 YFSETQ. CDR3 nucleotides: TGCGCCAGCAGAGGGGAACACTATGGCTACACCTTC. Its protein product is CASRGEHYGYTF.

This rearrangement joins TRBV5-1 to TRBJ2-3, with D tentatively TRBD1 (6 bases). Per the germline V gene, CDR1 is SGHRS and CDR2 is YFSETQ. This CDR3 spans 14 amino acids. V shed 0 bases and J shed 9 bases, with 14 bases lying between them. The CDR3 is CASSLVRTQGTQYF. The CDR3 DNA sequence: TGCGCCAGCAGCTTGGTGCGGACCCAGGGGACGCAGTATTTT.

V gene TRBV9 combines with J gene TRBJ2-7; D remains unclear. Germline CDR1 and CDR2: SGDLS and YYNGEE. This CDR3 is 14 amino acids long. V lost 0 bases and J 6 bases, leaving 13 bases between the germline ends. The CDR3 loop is CASSVAGTSPEQYF. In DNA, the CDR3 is TGTGCCAGCAGCGTAGCTGGCACGTCTCCCGAGCAGTACTTC.

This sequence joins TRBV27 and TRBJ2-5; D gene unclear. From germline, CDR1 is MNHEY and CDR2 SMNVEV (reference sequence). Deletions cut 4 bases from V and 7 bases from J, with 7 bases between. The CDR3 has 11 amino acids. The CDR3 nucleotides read TGTGCCAGCAGTTCCCGCGGGACCCAGTACTTC. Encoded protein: CASSSRGTQYF.

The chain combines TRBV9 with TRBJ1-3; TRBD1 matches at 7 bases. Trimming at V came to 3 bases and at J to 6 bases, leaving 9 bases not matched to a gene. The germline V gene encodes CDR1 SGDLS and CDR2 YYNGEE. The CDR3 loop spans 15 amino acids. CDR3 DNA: TGTGCCAGCAGCGACGGGGACGACAGGGCAAACACCATATATTTT. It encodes CASSDGDDRANTIYF.

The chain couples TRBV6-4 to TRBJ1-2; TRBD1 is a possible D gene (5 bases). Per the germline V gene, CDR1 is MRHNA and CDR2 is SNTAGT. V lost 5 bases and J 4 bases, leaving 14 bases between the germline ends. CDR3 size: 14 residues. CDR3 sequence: CASSPGHLGYGYTF. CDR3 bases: TGTGCCAGCAGTCCAGGACACTTAGGCTATGGCTACACCTTC.